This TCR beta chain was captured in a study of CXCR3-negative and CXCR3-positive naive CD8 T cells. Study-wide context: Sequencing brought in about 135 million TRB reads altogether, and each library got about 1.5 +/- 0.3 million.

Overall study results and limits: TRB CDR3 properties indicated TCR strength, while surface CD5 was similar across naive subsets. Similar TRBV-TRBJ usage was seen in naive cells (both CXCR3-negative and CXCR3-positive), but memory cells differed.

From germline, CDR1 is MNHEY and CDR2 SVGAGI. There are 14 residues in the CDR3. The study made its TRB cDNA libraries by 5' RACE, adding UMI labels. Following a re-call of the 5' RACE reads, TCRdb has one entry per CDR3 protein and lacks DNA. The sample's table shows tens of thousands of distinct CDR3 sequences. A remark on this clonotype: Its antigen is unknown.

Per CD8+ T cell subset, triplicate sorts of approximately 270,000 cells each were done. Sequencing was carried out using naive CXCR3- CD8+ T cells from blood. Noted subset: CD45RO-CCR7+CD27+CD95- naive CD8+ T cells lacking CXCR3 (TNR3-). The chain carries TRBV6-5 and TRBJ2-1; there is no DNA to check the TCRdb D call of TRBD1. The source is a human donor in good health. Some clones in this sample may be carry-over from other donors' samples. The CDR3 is CASSPGTGINEQFF.